The clone carrying this T cell receptor beta chain showed up many times. Its antigen is currently unknown. Trimming took 3 bases from V and 0 from J, leaving 17 bases between them. The CDR3 covers 16 residues. Germline CDR1 and CDR2: SQVTM and ANQGSEA. It was with unique molecular identifiers that the TCRbeta library was prepared. In TCRdb, the PCR reads were re-called with MiXCR into one record per CDR3 protein. There are fewer than 35,000 distinct CDR3 sequences in the sample; 5% to 7% occur only once, and over 20% lies in the top ten. This sample is drawn from a study of T-cell reconstitution after alpha-beta-depleted transplantation in children. Study outcomes and limitations: Roughly two months post-transplant, alpha-beta T cells reportedly originated from several hundred graft clones that had expanded. Surviving recipient T cells and thymic progenitors accounted for the high day-60 TCRbeta diversity observed in some patients. T-cell counts and diversity were attributed mostly to newly produced T cells one year after transplant.

This sequence joins TRBV29-1 and TRBJ1-1; D is unclear. Sequencing was performed on peripheral blood, taken 60 days after TCRalphabeta/CD19-depleted stem cell transplant. The sequence was collected from a child less than two years old who had a stem cell transplant for acute myeloid leukemia, so the T cells may come from the graft donor. CDR3 amino acids: CSVDAAVKAMNTEAFF. The CDR3 DNA reads as TGCAGCGTTGATGCGGCAGTCAAAGCCATGAACACTGAAGCTTTCTTT.